This T cell receptor (beta chain) was documented in a study of tissue T cells after allogeneic stem cell transplantation (dated 2022 in TCRdb). In the study overall: For tissues with multiple samples, a pathologist reviewed H&E sections and gave sequencing priority to samples with histologically apparent lymphocytes. The human arm was conducted as a prospective observational study, and neither blinding nor randomization was performed. The study profiled TCR beta repertoires in many tissues obtained from research autopsies of patients with and without GVHD, and also in mouse models of GVHD. The research as a whole found: A small and clinically heterogeneous patient cohort was studied, and sampling depth was acknowledged as a limitation. No blood samples were available from the non-GVHD comparator patients. Only a few T cell clones appeared in more than one patient, yet motif-based clustering showed tissue-specific repertoire signatures that were shared between patients. Within patients, how anatomically similar tissues were was a major factor shaping TCR repertoire composition, regardless of disease or transplant status. Blood and spleen T cells captured only a limited portion of the TCR repertoire detected in tissues, in both patients and mice. Which tissue TCRs were alloreactive or antigen-specific was not determined in the study, and some of the clones might have been host cells that persisted.

Libraries were built with the immunoSEQ multiplex PCR assay. Adaptive Biotechnologies performed the TCRbeta CDR3 sequencing at survey depth and reported CDR3 sequences, V/J genes, productive frequency and template counts. TCR beta CDR3 regions were amplified from genomic DNA rather than RNA. On the study's bioinformatics: Pairwise repertoire overlap between tissues was quantified with Jensen-Shannon divergence, where 1 means complete divergence and 0 identical. Based on pairwise JSD values, tissues were grouped by single-linkage agglomerative hierarchical clustering, and the results were shown as dendrograms. GLIPH2 was applied to all patient samples using simulation_depth 1000, kmer_min_depth 3, and cdr3_length_cutoff 8, and only groups with more than two unique CDR3s were retained. A standardized tissue-overlap score was calculated by extrapolating Jaccard GLIPH-group overlap across patients to a standard repertoire size of 1000 clones. Linear mixed-effect models, with tissue as a fixed effect and individual as a random effect, were used to test how diversity related to clinical or experimental variables. The source is immuneACCESS, and TCRdb retained only in-frame sequences with V and J called. Part of the clones is not carried over; for the studies checked, unresolved V genes explain less than half of this, and the remainder is unexplained. V, J and clone size are those of that table, while D and trimming were read from the DNA. In this sample the table shows roughly 25,000 clones, less than 75% of which occur a single time. The ten largest account for less than 10% of the sample.

The intended sense of this specimen's time point label: human tissue collected at research (rapid) autopsy. Three non-HCT comparator patients with other cancers, having at least five GI tract samples and no known GI disease at death, were selected retrospectively. Autopsy tissues included GI sites from esophagus to rectum, liver, skin and lymphoid organs including spleen, after a median post-mortem interval of roughly 9.5 hours. Autopsy specimens were bisected, with one portion flash-frozen in liquid nitrogen and the rest formalin-fixed; GI outer muscle layers were removed. Genomic DNA was extracted from frozen tissues using the Mag-Bind Blood & Tissue DNA HDQ 96 Kit on a Chemagic 360 or the DNeasy Blood & Tissue Kit. Because of concern about red blood cell contamination, extracted DNA underwent additional purification with the Genomic DNA Clean & Concentrator-25 kit. With regard to this clone: Its antigen has not been determined. Per-nucleotide qualities are absent, and no much larger clonotype sits a single base away.

Trimming takes 0 bases off V and 5 bases off J; junction bases not matched to a gene: 5. From the cysteine through the phenylalanine, the CDR3 covers 15 amino acids. Only the CDR3 DNA is retained, 45 bases long and in frame from the first base. Reading the germline V gene gives CDR1 MNHEY and CDR2 SVGEGT. The rearrangement joined TRBV6-2 or TRBV6-3 to TRBJ2-5; 8 of the junction bases match TRBD2. The source is a female donor of 60 years or more with lung cancer. Here the sequenced sample was tissue from the ileum, taken at autopsy. The CDR3 protein is CASSYSFGGAETQYF. The sequenced DNA is TGTGCCAGCAGTTACTCTTTCGGGGGGGCCGAGACCCAGTACTTC.